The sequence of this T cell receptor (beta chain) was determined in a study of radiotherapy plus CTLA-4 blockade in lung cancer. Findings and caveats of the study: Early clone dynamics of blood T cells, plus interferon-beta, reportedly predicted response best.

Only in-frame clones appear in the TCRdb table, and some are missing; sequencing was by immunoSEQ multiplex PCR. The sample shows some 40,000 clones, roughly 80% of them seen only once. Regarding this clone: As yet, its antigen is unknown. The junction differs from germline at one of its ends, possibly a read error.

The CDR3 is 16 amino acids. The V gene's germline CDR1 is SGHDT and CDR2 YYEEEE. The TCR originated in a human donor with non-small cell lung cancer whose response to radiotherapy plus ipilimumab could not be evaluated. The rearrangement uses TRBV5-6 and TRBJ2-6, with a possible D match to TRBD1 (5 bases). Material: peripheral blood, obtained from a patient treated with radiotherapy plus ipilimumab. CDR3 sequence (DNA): TGTGCCAGCAGCTTGGTCCATCTATCTGGGGCCAACGTCCCGACTTTC. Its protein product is CASSLVHLSGANVPTF.